The entry below gives a single TCR beta chain sequence along with its context. This specimen belongs to a study of blood T cell repertoires in COVID-19. Across the study: PBMCs, B-cell-depleted T cells, or T cells were the source of the cDNA or gDNA that made up the material.

The repertoire was sequenced with immunoSEQ multiplex PCR; TCRdb's copy has only in-frame clones and lacks some. The sample yields over 150,000 clones, 85% to 90% seen once. The CDR3 extends over 15 amino acids. Trimming left V 4 bases short and J 0 bases short, with 7 bases between. Germline V gene sequence: CDR1 LNHDA, CDR2 SQIVND (reference sequence). The sequencing sample was made of peripheral blood. The chain employs TRBV19 and TRBJ2-6; D ambiguous. The sequence was obtained from a woman older than 75 with COVID-19, enrolled during active disease. CDR3 residues: CASSTTVSGANVLTF. As DNA, the CDR3 is TGTGCCAGTAGTACTACAGTCTCTGGGGCCAACGTCCTGACTTTC.